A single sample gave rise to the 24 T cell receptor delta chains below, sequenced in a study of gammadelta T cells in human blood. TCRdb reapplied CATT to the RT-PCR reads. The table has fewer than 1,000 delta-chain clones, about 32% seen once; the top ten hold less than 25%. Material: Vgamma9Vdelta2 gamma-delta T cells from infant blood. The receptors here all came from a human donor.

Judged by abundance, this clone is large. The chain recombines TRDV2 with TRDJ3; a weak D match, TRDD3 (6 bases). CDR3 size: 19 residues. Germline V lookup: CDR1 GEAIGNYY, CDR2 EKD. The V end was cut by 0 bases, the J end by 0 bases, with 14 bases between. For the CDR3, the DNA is TGTGCCTGTGACACCGGATGGGGGGAAGACTCCTGGGACACCCGACAGATGTTTTTC. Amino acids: CACDTGWGEDSWDTRQMFF.

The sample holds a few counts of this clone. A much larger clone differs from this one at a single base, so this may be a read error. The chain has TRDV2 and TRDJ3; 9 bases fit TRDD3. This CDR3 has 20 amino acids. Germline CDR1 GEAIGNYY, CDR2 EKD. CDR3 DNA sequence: TGTGCCTGTGACACCGTACTGGGGGACCCCAGCTCCTGGGAAACCCGACAGATGTTTTTC. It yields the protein CACDTVLGDPSSWETRQMFF.

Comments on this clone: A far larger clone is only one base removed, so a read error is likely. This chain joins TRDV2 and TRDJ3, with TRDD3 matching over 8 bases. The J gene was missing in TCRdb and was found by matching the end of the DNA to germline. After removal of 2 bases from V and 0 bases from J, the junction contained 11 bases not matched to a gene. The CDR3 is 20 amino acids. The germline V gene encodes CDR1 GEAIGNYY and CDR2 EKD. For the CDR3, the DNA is TGTGCCTGTGACAAAGTACGGGGGGATAAACGCTCCTGGGACACCCGACAGATGTTTTTC. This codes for CACDKVRGDKRSWDTRQMFF.

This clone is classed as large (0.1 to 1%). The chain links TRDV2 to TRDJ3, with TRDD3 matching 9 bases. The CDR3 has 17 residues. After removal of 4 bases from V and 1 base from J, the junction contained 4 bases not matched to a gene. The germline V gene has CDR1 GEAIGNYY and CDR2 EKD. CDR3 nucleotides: TGTGCCTGTGATCCTACTGGGGGATCCTGGGACACCCGACAGATGTTTTTC. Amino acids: CACDPTGGSWDTRQMFF.

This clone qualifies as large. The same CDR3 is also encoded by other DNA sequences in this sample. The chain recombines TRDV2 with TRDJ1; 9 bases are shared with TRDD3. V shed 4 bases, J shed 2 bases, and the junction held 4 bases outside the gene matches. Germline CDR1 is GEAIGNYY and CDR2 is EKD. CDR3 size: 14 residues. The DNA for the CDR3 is TGTGCCTGTGATTCTCTGGGGGATACCGATAAACTCATCTTT. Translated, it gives CACDSLGDTDKLIF.

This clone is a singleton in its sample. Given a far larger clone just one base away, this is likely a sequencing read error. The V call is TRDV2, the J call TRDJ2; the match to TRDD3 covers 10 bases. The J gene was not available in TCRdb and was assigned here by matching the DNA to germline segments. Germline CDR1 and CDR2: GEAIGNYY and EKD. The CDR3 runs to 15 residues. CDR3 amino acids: CACDLLGDLTAKLFF. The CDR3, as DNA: TGTGCCTGTGACTTACTGGGGGATTTGACAGCAAAACTCTTCTTT.

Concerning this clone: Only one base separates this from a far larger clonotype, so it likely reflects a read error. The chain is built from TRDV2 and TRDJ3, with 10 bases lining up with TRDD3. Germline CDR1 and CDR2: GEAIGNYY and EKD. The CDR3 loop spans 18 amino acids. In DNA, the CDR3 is TGTGCCTGTGACGTACTGGGGGATGGCTCCTGGGACCCCCGACAGATGTTTTTC. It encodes CACDVLGDGSWDPRQMFF.

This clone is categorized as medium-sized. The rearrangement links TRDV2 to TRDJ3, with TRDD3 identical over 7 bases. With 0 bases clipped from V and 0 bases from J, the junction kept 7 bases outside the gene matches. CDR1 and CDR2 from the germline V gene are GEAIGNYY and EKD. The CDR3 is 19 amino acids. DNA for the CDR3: TGTGCCTGTGACACCGTACTGGGGAGCATCTCCTGGGACACCCGACAGATGTTTTTC. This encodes CACDTVLGSISWDTRQMFF.

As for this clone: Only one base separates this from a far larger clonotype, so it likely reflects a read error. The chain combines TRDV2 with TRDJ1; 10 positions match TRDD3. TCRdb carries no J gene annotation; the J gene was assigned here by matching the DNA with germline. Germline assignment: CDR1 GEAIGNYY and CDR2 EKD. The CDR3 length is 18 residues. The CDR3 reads CARDTLYWGIQDTDKLIF. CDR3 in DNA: TGTGCCCGTGACACTCTTTACTGGGGGATCCAAGACACCGATAAACTCATCTTT.

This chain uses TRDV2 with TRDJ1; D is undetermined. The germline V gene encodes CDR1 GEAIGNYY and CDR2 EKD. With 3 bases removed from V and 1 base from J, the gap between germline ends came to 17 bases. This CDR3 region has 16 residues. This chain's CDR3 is CACDARTAAGTDKLIF. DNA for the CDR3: TGTGCCTGTGACGCCCGTACTGCCGCGGGCACCGATAAACTCATCTTT.

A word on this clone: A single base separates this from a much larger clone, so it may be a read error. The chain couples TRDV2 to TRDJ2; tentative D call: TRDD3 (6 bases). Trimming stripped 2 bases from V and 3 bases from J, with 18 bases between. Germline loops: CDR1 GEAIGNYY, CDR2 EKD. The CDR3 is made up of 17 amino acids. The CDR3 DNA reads TGTGCCTGTGACAAGCTGGGGACCATAGGTCTGACAGCACAACTCTTCTTT. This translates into CACDKLGTIGLTAQLFF.

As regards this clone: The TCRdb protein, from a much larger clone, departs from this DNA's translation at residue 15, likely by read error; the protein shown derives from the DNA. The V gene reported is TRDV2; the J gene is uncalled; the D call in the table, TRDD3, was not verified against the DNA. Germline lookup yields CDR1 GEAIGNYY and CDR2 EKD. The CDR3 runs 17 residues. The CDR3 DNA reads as TGTGCCTGTGACACGAGGGTACTGGGGGATAGCACCGATAAACCCATCTTT. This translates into CACDTRVLGDSTDKPIF.

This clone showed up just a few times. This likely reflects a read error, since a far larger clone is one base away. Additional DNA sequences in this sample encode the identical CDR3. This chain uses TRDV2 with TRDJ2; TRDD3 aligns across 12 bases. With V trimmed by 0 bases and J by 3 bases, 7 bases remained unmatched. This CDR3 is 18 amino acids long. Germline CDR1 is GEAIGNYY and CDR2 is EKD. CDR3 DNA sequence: TGTGCCTGTGACACCCTGACTGGGGGATACTCTCTGACAGCACAACTCTTCTTT. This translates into CACDTLTGGYSLTAQLFF.

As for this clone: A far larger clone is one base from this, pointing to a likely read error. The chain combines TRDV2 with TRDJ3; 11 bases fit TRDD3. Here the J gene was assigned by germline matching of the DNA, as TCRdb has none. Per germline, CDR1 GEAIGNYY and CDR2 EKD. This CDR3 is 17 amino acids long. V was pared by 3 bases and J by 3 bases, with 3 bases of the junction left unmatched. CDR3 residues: CACDVLGDIWDTRQMFF. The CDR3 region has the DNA TGTGCCTGTGACGTACTGGGGGATATCTGGGACACCCGACAGATGTTTTTC.

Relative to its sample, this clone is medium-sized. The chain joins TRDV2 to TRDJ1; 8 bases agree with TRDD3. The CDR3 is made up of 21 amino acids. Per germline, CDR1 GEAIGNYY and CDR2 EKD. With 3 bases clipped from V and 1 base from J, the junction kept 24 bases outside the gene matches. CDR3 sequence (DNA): TGTGCCTGTGACGCCCTAAGACCCTTGCGGGGGATAGATGATCCCACCGATAAACTCATCTTT. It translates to CACDALRPLRGIDDPTDKLIF.

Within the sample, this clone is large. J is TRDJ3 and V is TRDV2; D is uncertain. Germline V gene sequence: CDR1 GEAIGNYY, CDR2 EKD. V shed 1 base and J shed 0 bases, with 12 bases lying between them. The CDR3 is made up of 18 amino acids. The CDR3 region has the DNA TGTGCCTGTGACACAGCGGATTTTAGCTCCTGGGACACCCGACAGATGTTTTTC. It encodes CACDTADFSSWDTRQMFF.

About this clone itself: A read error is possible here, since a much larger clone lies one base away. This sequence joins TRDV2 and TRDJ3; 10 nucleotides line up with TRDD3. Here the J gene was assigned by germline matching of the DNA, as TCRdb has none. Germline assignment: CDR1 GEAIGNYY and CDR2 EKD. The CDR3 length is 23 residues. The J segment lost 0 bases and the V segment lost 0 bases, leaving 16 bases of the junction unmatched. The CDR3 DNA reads TGTGCCTGTGACACCGTACTGGGGGATCTGTCAACTCTGAACTCCTGGGACACCCGACAGATGTTTTTC. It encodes CACDTVLGDLSTLNSWDTRQMFF.

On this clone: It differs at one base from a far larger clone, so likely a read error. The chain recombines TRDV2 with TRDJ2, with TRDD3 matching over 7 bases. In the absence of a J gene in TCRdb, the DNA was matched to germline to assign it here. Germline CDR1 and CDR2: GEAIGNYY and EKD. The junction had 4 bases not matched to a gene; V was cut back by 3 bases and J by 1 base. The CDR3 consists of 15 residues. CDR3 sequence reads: CACDVMGDLTAQLFF. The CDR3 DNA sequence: TGTGCCTGTGACGTAATGGGGGATTTGACAGCACAACTCTTCTTT.

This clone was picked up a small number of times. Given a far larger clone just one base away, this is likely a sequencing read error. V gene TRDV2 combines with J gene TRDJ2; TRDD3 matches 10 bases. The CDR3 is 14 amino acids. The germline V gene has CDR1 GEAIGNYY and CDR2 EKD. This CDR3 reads CACDSLGDTAQRFF. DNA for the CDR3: TGTGCCTGTGACTCATTGGGGGATACAGCACAACGCTTCTTT.

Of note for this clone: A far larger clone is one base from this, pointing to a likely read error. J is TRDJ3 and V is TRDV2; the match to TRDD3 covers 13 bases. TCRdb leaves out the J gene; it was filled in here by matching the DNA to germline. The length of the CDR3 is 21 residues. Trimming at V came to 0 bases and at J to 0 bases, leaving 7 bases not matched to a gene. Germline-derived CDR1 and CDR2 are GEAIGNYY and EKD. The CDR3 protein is CACDTVLGDTLNSWDTRQMFF. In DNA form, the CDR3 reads TGTGCCTGTGACACCGTACTGGGGGATACGCTAAACTCCTGGGACACCCGACAGATGTTTTTC.

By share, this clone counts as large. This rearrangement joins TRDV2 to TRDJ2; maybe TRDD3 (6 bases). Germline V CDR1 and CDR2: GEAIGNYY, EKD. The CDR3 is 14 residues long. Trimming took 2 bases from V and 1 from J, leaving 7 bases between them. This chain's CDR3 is CACDILGLTAQLFF. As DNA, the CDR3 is TGTGCCTGTGACATACTGGGTTTGACAGCACAACTCTTCTTT.

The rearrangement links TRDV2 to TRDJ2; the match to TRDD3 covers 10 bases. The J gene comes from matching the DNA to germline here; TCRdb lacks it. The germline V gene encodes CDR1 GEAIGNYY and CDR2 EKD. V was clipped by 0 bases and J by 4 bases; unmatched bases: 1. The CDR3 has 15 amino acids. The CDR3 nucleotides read TGTGCCTGTGACACCGTGGGGGATACGACAGCACAACTCTTCTTT. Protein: CACDTVGDTTAQLFF.

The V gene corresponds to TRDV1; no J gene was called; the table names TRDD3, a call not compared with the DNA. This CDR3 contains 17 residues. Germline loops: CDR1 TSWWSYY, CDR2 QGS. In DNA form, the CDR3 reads TGTGCTCTTGGGGAATACTTGGGGAGCTCCTGGGACACCCAAATGTTTTTC. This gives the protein CALGEYLGSSWDTQMFF.

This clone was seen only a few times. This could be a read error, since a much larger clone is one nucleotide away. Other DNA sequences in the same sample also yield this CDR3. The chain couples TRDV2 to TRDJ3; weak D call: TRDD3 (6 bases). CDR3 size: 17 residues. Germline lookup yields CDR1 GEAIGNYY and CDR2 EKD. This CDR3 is CACDTVLGSWDTRQMFF. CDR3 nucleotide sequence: TGTGCATGTGACACCGTACTGGGCTCCTGGGACACCCGACAGATGTTTTTC.